This passage covers 31 T cell receptor beta chains from one sample sequenced in a study of blood T cells in healthy people across ages. Together with a sample-barcoded 5' primer, a J-beta primer mix was included in a second PCR lasting about 7 to 11 cycles. TCRdb processed the 5' RACE reads anew with MiXCR; each CDR3 protein has one entry. This sample yields hundreds of thousands of distinct CDR3 sequences, of which approximately 44% are seen a single time; around 21% belongs to the top ten. Material for sequencing was blood. The receptors shown here come from a man between 60 and 75 years old in good health.

The V and J genes are TRBV7-9 and TRBJ2-2, with a weak D call TRBD2 (5 bases). The CDR3 has 16 amino acids. The V and J ends lost 1 base and 6 bases respectively, with 15 bases between them. The germline V gene has CDR1 SEHNR and CDR2 FQNEAQ (reference sequence). CDR3 residues: CASSLGGGSFAGELFF. The CDR3, as DNA: TGTGCCAGCAGCTTAGGAGGAGGAAGTTTTGCCGGGGAGCTGTTTTTT.

This clonotype was observed a handful of times. V is TRBV7-2 and J is TRBJ2-7; D is perhaps TRBD1 (5 bases). V was shortened by 3 bases and J by 2 bases, with 14 bases between the two germline ends. The CDR3 sequence is 15 residues long. Germline loops: CDR1 SGHTA, CDR2 FQGNSA. CDR3 sequence: CASSFLQANPYEQYF. The DNA for the CDR3 is TGTGCCAGCAGCTTCCTACAGGCAAACCCCTACGAGCAGTACTTC.

The V call is TRBV5-5, the J call TRBJ2-3; D remains unclear. The ends were cut back, 5 bases at V and 3 bases at J, with 13 bases in the middle. The CDR3 is made up of 14 amino acids. Germline CDR1 reads SGHKS; CDR2 reads YYEKEE (reference sequence). The CDR3 nucleotides read TGTGCCAGCAGTCATCGATTGGAGACAGATACGCAGTATTTT. Its protein is CASSHRLETDTQYF.

In this sample, this clonotype turned up a few times. V usage is TRBV7-2 and J usage is TRBJ2-7; D perhaps matches TRBD2 (6 bases). This CDR3 comprises 15 residues. V was trimmed by 5 bases and J by 0 bases, leaving 14 bases between them. The germline CDR1 and CDR2 sequences are SGHTA and FQGNSA. The CDR3 region has the DNA TGTGCCAGCAGCGCCACTAGCTTGGACTCCTACGAGCAGTACTTC. Its protein is CASSATSLDSYEQYF.

The chain carries TRBV7-6 and TRBJ2-4; D remains ambiguous. TRBJ2-5 explains the end of the DNA better; the J call may be wrong. The CDR3 is 16 residues long. CDR1 SGHVS and CDR2 FNYEAQ come from the germline V gene. The DNA for the CDR3 is TGTGCCAGCAGCTTAGCGCAGGCGAGAGGTCTAGAGACCCAGTACTTC. This codes for CASSLAQARGLETQYF.

This clonotype showed up just a few times. The chain combines TRBV6-1 with TRBJ1-2; D may be TRBD1 (6 bases). Trimming removed 1 base from V and 6 bases from J, with 15 bases in between. Germline CDR1 and CDR2: MNHNS and SASEGT. The CDR3 is 15 residues long. The CDR3 bases are TGTGCCAGCAGTGAAGAGGGGGGGTTTTTGGATGGCTACACCTTC. Its protein is CASSEEGGFLDGYTF.

This clonotype was seen a few times. The V gene is TRBV15, the J gene TRBJ2-7; no clear D gene. CDR1 is LNHNV, CDR2 YYDKDF, per germline (reference sequence). The CDR3 covers 15 residues. V lost 5 bases and J 1 base, leaving 15 bases between the germline ends. The CDR3 region has the DNA TGTGCCACCAGCGCAACCGGAAGAAGGTCCTACGAGCAGTACTTC. Translation: CATSATGRRSYEQYF.

V gene TRBV6-2 or TRBV6-3 combines with J gene TRBJ2-2; D uncertain. From germline, CDR1 is MNHEY and CDR2 SVGEGT. Trimming stripped 5 bases from V and 7 bases from J, with 14 bases between. CDR3 size: 14 residues. The CDR3 here is CASSRLISSGELFF. The CDR3 DNA sequence: TGTGCCAGCAGTCGACTTATTAGTAGCGGGGAGCTGTTTTTT.

The V gene is TRBV13, the J gene TRBJ2-5; perhaps D is TRBD1 or TRBD2 (5 bases each). The CDR3 length is 15 residues. Trimming took off 2 bases at V and 2 bases at J, with 12 bases between the two ends. The V gene's germline CDR1 is PRHDT and CDR2 FYEKMQ (reference sequence). CDR3 coding DNA: TGTGCCAGCAGCTTACCCGGGGACGGGCAAGAGACCCAGTACTTC. As protein: CASSLPGDGQETQYF.

This clonotype appeared a single time. This chain joins TRBV28 and TRBJ2-1; D unclear. From germline, CDR1 is MDHEN and CDR2 SYDVKM. Deletions cut 2 bases from V and 0 bases from J, with 8 bases between. This CDR3 region has 15 residues. CDR3 sequence: CASSLDLSSYNEQFF. Here the CDR3 DNA reads TGTGCCAGCAGTTTAGACTTAAGCTCCTACAATGAGCAGTTCTTC.

This chain uses TRBV15 with TRBJ2-4; D call uncertain. The CDR3 loop spans 15 amino acids. Trimming cost V 5 bases and J 2 bases, with 13 bases left between them. Germline loops: CDR1 LNHNV, CDR2 YYDKDF (reference sequence). DNA of the CDR3: TGTGCCACCAGCGCCGACCCGATAACCAAAAACATTCAGTACTTC. This translates into CATSADPITKNIQYF.

In this sample, this clonotype turned up a few times. This chain joins TRBV7-2 and TRBJ2-1; TRBD1 matches at 10 bases. This CDR3 is 17 amino acids long. Per the germline V gene, CDR1 is SGHTA and CDR2 is FQGNSA. Trimming took 5 bases from V and 3 from J; bases not matched to a gene: 10. In nucleotides, the CDR3 is TGTGCCAGCAGCGCCCTGACAGGGGGCGATGACTACAATGAGCAGTTCTTC. Amino acid sequence: CASSALTGGDDYNEQFF.

The sample holds a few counts of this clonotype. The chain carries TRBV6-1 and TRBJ2-5, with TRBD2 matching over 8 bases. Looked up from germline, CDR1 is MNHNS and CDR2 is SASEGT. This CDR3 region has 14 residues. V dropped 6 bases and J dropped 4; count of bases not matched to a gene: 7. CDR3 bases: TGTGCCAGCAGGAGGGGGACTAGGGGAGAGACCCAGTACTTC. Amino acids: CASRRGTRGETQYF.

The rearrangement joins TRBV6-6 to TRBJ2-1; possible D gene TRBD2, 5 bases. This CDR3 has 17 amino acids. Germline V gene lookup returns CDR1 MNHNY and CDR2 SVGAGI (reference sequence). V gave up 0 bases and J gave up 3 bases, with 15 bases separating them. CDR3 nucleotides: TGTGCCAGCAGTTACTCGATAGCGAGCGGACTCTACAATGAGCAGTTCTTC. Protein: CASSYSIASGLYNEQFF.

This rearrangement joins TRBV11-2 to TRBJ2-5; TRBD2 is a possible D gene (5 bases). This CDR3 is built from 16 residues. The V gene's germline CDR1 is SGHAT and CDR2 FQNNGV. V lost 1 base to trimming and J lost 2 bases, with 14 bases between them. The DNA of the CDR3 is TGTGCCAGCAGCTTAGCCCCACGAGCGGATCAAGAGACCCAGTACTTC. This codes for CASSLAPRADQETQYF.

The chain employs TRBV28 and TRBJ2-3; 12 bases are shared with TRBD2. The CDR3 has 15 amino acids. The germline V gene has CDR1 MDHEN and CDR2 SYDVKM. J gave up 3 bases and V 7 bases, and 5 bases lay outside the gene matches. The chain's CDR3 is CASTELAGGTDTQYF. The CDR3 coding sequence is TGTGCCAGCACGGAACTAGCGGGGGGTACAGATACGCAGTATTTT. Full variable domain (remainder filled in from reference TRBV28 and TRBJ2-3): DVKVTQSSRYLVKRTGEKVFLECVQDMDHENMFWYRQDPGLGLRLIYFSYDVKMKEKGDIPEGYSVSREKKERFSLILESASTNQTSMYLCASTELAGGTDTQYFGPGTRLTVL.

V gene TRBV6-1 combines with J gene TRBJ2-1; tentatively, D is TRBD2 (5 bases). Trimming took 4 bases from V and 2 from J, leaving 12 bases between them. The CDR3 sequence is 15 residues long. Per germline, CDR1 MNHNS and CDR2 SASEGT. The CDR3 loop reads CASSGTVLTYNEQFF. The CDR3 bases are TGTGCCAGCAGTGGGACTGTCTTAACCTACAATGAGCAGTTCTTC.

The V call is TRBV5-1, the J call TRBJ2-5; D call uncertain. V was pared by 1 base and J by 11 bases, with 18 bases between. CDR3 length equals 14 residues. CDR1 SGHRS and CDR2 YFSETQ come from the germline V gene. The CDR3 coding sequence is TGCGCCAGCAGCTTGCGTCAGAACTCCTACGGGCAGTACTTC. Translating gives CASSLRQNSYGQYF.

This clonotype turned up a few times. This clone may be a read error of a much larger clone one base away. The J gene is TRBJ2-1, the V gene TRBV20-1, with D perhaps TRBD1 (6 bases). Deletions cut 5 bases from V and 0 bases from J, with 14 bases between. This CDR3 comprises 15 residues. Per the germline V gene, CDR1 is DFQATT and CDR2 is SNEGSKA (reference sequence). CDR3 residues: CSAYQGTSSYNEQFF. CDR3 sequence (DNA): TGCAGTGCTTACCAGGGGACCAGCTCCTACAATGAGCAGTTCTTC.

This rearrangement joins TRBV6-5 to TRBJ2-3; D not resolved. Trimming shortened V by 2 bases and J by 0 bases, and 9 bases separated the two germline ends. CDR3 length: 15 residues. Germline values: CDR1 MNHEY, CDR2 SVGAGI. CDR3: CASSYNTGSTDTQYF. As DNA, the CDR3 is TGTGCCAGCAGTTACAACACCGGTAGCACAGATACGCAGTATTTT.

This chain links TRBV7-9 with TRBJ1-1; 8 bases are a match to TRBD1. V shed 7 bases and J 5 bases; nucleotides not matched to a gene: 12. Germline CDR1 and CDR2: SEHNR and FQNEAQ (reference sequence). The length of the CDR3 is 15 residues. In nucleotides, the CDR3 is TGTGCCAGCATCATCTTAGGACAGGGTGGAACTGAAGCTTTCTTT. It specifies CASIILGQGGTEAFF.

On this clonotype itself: Its ends do not fully match the called genes, so a read error is possible. This chain links TRBV6-6 with TRBJ1-2; TRBD1 matches at 9 bases. This CDR3 spans 12 amino acids. Germline V gives CDR1 MNHNY, CDR2 SVGAGI (reference sequence). The CDR3 spells CVSRGTGSGYTF. As DNA, the CDR3 is TGTGTCAGCAGAGGGACAGGGTCTGGCTACACCTTC.

This clonotype was observed a handful of times. V is TRBV5-1 and J is TRBJ1-2, with D perhaps TRBD1 (6 bases). From germline, CDR1 is SGHRS and CDR2 YFSETQ. The CDR3 is made up of 17 amino acids. Trimming took 1 base from V and 1 from J, leaving 17 bases between them. The CDR3 is CASSLTGRGSDNYGYTF. The CDR3, as DNA: TGCGCCAGCAGCTTGACAGGGAGGGGGAGCGATAACTATGGCTACACCTTC.

This clonotype was found a few times. The chain recombines TRBV27 with TRBJ2-7; D might be TRBD1 (6 bases). The CDR3 runs 13 residues. The germline V gene encodes CDR1 MNHEY and CDR2 SMNVEV (reference sequence). Trimming left V 0 bases short and J 4 bases short, with 7 bases between. CDR3 DNA: TGTGCCAGCAGTTTATCGGGACAATACGAGCAGTACTTC. Protein product: CASSLSGQYEQYF.

On this clonotype: A read error may be the cause here, since a much bigger clone is one base away. CDR3 loop: CSVRSSSAEGYTF. CDR3 nucleotides: TGCAGCGTTCGGTCCTCAAGCGCGGAGGGCTACACCTTC. This chain joins TRBV29-1 and TRBJ1-2; no reliable D call. V lost 5 bases and J 8 bases, leaving 18 bases between the germline ends. The V gene's germline CDR1 is SQVTM and CDR2 ANQGSEA. The CDR3 totals 13 residues.

This clonotype was observed at least ten times. This chain joins TRBV9 and TRBJ2-3, with D maybe TRBD1 (5 bases). Germline CDR1 is SGDLS and CDR2 is YYNGEE. The CDR3 has 14 amino acids. The ends were cut back, 2 bases at V and 2 bases at J, with 9 bases in the middle. The DNA for the CDR3 is TGTGCCAGCAGCGTCCGGACAAACACAGATACGCAGTATTTT. Translated, it gives CASSVRTNTDTQYF. Using reference TRBV9 and TRBJ2-3 for the parts outside the CDR3, the full variable domain is DSGVTQTPKHLITATGQRVTLRCSPRSGDLSVYWYQQSLDQGLQFLIQYYNGEERAKGNILERFSAQQFPDLHSELNLSSLELGDSALYFCASSVRTNTDTQYFGPGTRLTVL.

The chain uses TRBV5-1 and TRBJ2-1; 8 bases align to TRBD1. V gave up 1 base and J gave up 13 bases; unmatched junction bases: 7. Germline values: CDR1 SGHRS, CDR2 YFSETQ. CDR3 length: 13 amino acids. CDR3 region: CASSLFGTGEQFF. The CDR3 region has the DNA TGCGCCAGCAGCTTGTTTGGGACAGGCGAACAGTTCTTC.

Worth noting for this clonotype: At one end, the junction sequence differs from germline, possibly due to a read error. This chain links TRBV12-3 or TRBV12-4 with TRBJ1-2; a possible D gene is TRBD1 (5 bases). The CDR3 covers 11 residues. The CDR3 loop reads CDSRWGSGYTF. For the CDR3, the DNA is TGTGACAGCAGATGGGGCTCGGGCTACACCTTC.

This chain joins TRBV29-1 and TRBJ2-1, with 13 bases that match TRBD2. This CDR3 has 14 residues. V lost 7 bases, J lost 9 bases, and 9 bases stayed unmatched. CDR1 is SQVTM and CDR2 is ANQGSEA in the germline V gene. Here the CDR3 DNA reads TGCAGCGCTTGGGGGACTAGCGGGGTGGGTGAGCAGTTCTTC. Translated, it gives CSAWGTSGVGEQFF.

The J gene is TRBJ2-3, the V gene TRBV4-1; D may be TRBD2 (6 bases). Germline loops: CDR1 MGHRA, CDR2 YSYEKL. The CDR3 has 18 amino acids. Trimming stripped 0 bases from V and 4 bases from J, with 20 bases between. CDR3 protein: CASSQEGGPGTRSDTQYF. CDR3 bases: TGCGCCAGCAGCCAAGAGGGCGGCCCGGGGACTCGCTCAGATACGCAGTATTTT.

The rearrangement uses TRBV28 and TRBJ1-1; TRBD1 is a possible D gene (6 bases). Trimming took 7 bases from V and 1 from J, leaving 19 bases between them. The CDR3 runs 16 residues. Germline CDR1 and CDR2: MDHEN and SYDVKM. CDR3: CASTIPIGQTNTEAFF. In DNA, the CDR3 is TGTGCCAGCACCATCCCCATCGGACAGACGAACACTGAAGCTTTCTTT.